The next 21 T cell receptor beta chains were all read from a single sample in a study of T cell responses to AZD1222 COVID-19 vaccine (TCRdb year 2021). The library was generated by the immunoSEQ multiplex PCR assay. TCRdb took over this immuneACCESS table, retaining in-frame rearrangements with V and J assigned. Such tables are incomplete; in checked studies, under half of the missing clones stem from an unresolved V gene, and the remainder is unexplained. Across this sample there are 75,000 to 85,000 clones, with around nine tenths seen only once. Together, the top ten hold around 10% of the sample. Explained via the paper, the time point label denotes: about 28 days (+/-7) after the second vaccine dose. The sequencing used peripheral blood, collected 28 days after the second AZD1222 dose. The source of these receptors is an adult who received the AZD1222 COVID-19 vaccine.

CDR3 nucleotide sequence: TGTGCCAGCTCACCCATCGCGGTGGTAGCGGGGGCCCCTAAGGGCTCCTACAATGAGCAGTTCTTC. Translating it yields CASSPIAVVAGAPKGSYNEQFF. The chain employs TRBV18 and TRBJ2-1; 9 bases match TRBD2. The CDR3 is 22 residues long. V was clipped by 3 bases and J by 0 bases; unmatched bases: 21. Germline V gene lookup returns CDR1 KGHSH and CDR2 LQKENI. The complete variable domain, with remaining parts taken from reference TRBV18 and TRBJ2-1, reads NAGVMQNPRHLVRRRGQEARLRCSPMKGHSHVYWYRQLPEEGLKFMVYLQKENIIDESGMPKERFSAEFPKEGPSILRIQQVVRGDSAAYFCASSPIAVVAGAPKGSYNEQFFGPGTRLTVL.

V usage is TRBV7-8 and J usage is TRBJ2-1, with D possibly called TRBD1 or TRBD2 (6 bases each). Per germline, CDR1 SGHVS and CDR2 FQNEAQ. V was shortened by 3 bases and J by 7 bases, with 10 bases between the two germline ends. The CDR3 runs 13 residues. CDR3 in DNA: TGTGCCAGCAGCTTGGGGGGCGGGAATGAGCAGTTCTTC. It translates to CASSLGGGNEQFF.

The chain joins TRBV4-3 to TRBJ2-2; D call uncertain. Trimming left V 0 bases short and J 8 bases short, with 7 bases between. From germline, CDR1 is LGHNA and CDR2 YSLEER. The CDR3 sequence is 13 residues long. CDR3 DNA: TGCGCCAGCAGCCAAGAGCCACCAGGGGAGCTGTTTTTT. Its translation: CASSQEPPGELFF.

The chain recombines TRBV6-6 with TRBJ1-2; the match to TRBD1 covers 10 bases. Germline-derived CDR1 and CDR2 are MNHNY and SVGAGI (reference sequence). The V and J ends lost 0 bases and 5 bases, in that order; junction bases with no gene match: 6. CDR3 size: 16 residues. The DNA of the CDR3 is TGTGCCAGCAGTTACTCAAGACAGGGGGCGGCGTATGGCTACACCTTC. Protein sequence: CASSYSRQGAAYGYTF.

CDR3 sequence: CASSRTINEQFF. CDR3 DNA sequence: TGTGCCAGCAGTCGGACAATTAATGAGCAGTTCTTC. The V call is TRBV6-2 or TRBV6-3, the J call TRBJ2-1; maybe TRBD1 (5 bases). Trimming left V 5 bases short and J 7 bases short, with 9 bases between. The CDR3 loop spans 12 amino acids. Germline CDR1 is MNHEY and CDR2 is SVGEGT.

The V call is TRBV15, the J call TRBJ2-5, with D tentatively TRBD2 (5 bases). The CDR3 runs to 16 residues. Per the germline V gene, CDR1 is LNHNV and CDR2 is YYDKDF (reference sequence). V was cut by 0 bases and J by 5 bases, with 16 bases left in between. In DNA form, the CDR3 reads TGTGCCACCAGCAGAGATCGGACGGGGTACGTGGAGACCCAGTACTTC. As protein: CATSRDRTGYVETQYF.

Here the CDR3 reads CASSNQGQGYEQYF. The DNA of the CDR3 is TGTGCCAGTAGTAATCAAGGACAGGGCTACGAGCAGTACTTC. This chain joins TRBV19 and TRBJ2-7; TRBD1 matches at 8 bases. The germline gives CDR1 LNHDA, CDR2 SQIVND (reference sequence). The CDR3 runs 14 residues. Unmatched junction bases numbered 5, after V lost 4 bases and J lost 3 bases.

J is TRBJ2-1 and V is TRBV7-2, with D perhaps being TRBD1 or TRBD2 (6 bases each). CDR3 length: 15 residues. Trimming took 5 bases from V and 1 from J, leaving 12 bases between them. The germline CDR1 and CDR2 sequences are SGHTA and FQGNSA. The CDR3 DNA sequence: TGTGCCAGCAGCCGGGGGCAGGGGTCCTACAATGAGCAGTTCTTC. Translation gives CASSRGQGSYNEQFF.

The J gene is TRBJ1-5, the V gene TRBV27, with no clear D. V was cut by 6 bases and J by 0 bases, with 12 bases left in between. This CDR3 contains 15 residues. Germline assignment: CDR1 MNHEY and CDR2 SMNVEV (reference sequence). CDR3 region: CASRISLPSNQPQHF. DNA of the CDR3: TGTGCCAGCAGGATCAGTCTTCCTAGCAATCAGCCCCAGCATTTT.

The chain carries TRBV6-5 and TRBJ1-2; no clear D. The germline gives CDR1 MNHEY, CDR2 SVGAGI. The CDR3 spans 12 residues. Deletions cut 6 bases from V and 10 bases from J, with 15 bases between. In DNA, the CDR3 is TGTGCCAGCAGCTACACGGGAACCGACTACACCTTC. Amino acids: CASSYTGTDYTF.

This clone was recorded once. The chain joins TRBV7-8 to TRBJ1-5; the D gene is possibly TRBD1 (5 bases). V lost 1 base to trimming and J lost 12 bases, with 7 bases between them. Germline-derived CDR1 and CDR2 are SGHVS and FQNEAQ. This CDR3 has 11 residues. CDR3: CASSLGGVQHF. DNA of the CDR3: TGTGCCAGCAGCTTAGGGGGGGTCCAGCATTTT. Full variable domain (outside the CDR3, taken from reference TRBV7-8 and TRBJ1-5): GAGVSQSPRYKVAKRGQDVALRCDPISGHVSLFWYQQALGQGPEFLTYFQNEAQLDKSGLPSDRFFAERPEGSVSTLKIQRTQQEDSAVYLCASSLGGVQHFGDGTRLSIL.

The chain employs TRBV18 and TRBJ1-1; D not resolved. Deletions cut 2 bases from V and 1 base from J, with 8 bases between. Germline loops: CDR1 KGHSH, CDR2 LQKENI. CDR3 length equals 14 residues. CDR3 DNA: TGTGCCAGCTCACCAAACAGCCAGAACACTGAAGCTTTCTTT. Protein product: CASSPNSQNTEAFF.

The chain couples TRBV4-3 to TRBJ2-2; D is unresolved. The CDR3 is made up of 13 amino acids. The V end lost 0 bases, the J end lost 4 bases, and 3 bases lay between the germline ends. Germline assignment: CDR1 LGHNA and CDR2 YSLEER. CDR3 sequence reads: CASSQELTGELFF. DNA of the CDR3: TGCGCCAGCAGCCAAGAACTCACCGGGGAGCTGTTTTTT.

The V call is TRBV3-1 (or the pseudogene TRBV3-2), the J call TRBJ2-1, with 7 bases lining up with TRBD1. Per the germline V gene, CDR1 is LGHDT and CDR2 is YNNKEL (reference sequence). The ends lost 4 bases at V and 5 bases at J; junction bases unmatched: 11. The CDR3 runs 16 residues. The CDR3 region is CASSPSHKGAHNEQFF. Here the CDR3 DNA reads TGTGCCAGCAGCCCGAGCCATAAGGGGGCCCACAATGAGCAGTTCTTC.

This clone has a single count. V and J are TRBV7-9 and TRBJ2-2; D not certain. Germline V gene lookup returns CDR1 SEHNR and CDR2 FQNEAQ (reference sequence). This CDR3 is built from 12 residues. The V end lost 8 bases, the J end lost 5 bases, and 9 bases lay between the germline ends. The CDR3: CASWFPTGELFF. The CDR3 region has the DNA TGTGCCAGCTGGTTTCCGACCGGGGAGCTGTTTTTT.

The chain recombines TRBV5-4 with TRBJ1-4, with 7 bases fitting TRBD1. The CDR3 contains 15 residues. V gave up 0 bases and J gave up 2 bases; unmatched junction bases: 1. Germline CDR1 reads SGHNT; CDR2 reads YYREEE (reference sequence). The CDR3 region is CASSLGGGTNEKLFF. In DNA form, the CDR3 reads TGTGCCAGCAGCTTGGGAGGGGGCACTAATGAAAAACTGTTTTTT.

The CDR3 coding sequence is TGTGCCAGCAGGATCGGTTCCCAGGGGGTCCCCGGGGAGCTGTTTTTT. Translated, it gives CASRIGSQGVPGELFF. This sequence joins TRBV28 and TRBJ2-2; the match to TRBD1 covers 7 bases. The CDR3 totals 16 residues. CDR1 is MDHEN, CDR2 SYDVKM, per germline. The V segment lost 6 bases and the J segment 6 bases; nucleotides outside the gene matches: 13.

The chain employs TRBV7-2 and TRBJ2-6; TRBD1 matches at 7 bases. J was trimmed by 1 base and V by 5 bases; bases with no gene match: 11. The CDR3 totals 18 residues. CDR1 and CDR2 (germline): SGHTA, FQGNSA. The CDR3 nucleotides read TGTGCCAGCAGCCGGTCCGGGACAGATATATCTGGGGCCAACGTCCTGACTTTC. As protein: CASSRSGTDISGANVLTF.

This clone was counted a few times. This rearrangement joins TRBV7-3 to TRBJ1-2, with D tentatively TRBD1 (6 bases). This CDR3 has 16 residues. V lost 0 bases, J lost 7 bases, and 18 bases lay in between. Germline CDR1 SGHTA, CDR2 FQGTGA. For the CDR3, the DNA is TGTGCCAGCAGCTTAACCCCTATGACAGGACGGGGTGGCTACACCTTC. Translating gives CASSLTPMTGRGGYTF. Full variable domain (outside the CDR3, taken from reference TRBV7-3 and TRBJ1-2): GAGVSQTPSNKVTEKGKYVELRCDPISGHTALYWYRQSLGQGPEFLIYFQGTGAADDSGLPNDRFFAVRPEGSVSTLKIQRTERGDSAVYLCASSLTPMTGRGGYTFGSGTRLTVV.

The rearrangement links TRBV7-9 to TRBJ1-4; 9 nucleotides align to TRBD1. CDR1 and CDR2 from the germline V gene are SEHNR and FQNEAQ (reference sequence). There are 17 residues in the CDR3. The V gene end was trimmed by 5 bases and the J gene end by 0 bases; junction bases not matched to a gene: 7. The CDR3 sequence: CASSIGQGRSTNEKLFF. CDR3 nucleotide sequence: TGTGCCAGCAGCATAGGACAGGGGAGATCAACTAATGAAAAACTGTTTTTT.

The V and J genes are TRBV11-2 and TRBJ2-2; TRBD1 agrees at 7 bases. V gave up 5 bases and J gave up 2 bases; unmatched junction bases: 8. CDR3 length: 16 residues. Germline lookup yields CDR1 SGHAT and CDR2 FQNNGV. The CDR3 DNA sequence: TGTGCCAGCAGCCCCCCCAGGGGGTATAACACCGGGGAGCTGTTTTTT. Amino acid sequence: CASSPPRGYNTGELFF.